This T cell receptor (beta chain) was sequenced during a study of CD8 T cells in Susac syndrome. RNA was extracted with the RNeasy kit, and a quantity of roughly 0.5 to 1 ug was reverse transcribed using random hexamers. TCRdb re-called the immunoSEQ multiplex PCR reads with MiXCR, one entry per CDR3 protein. The sample has about 60,000 distinct CDR3 sequences, around 94% seen once. V was pared by 2 bases and J by 8 bases, with 5 bases of the junction left unmatched. Germline-derived CDR1 and CDR2 are SEHNR and FQNEAQ (reference sequence). This CDR3 is 15 amino acids long. Sample: CD8+ T cells from PBMCs. V usage is TRBV7-9 and J usage is TRBJ1-6; TRBD1 agrees at 8 bases. This clonotype was sampled from a human donor in good health. CDR3 nucleotides: TGTGCCAGCAGCTTACTAGGACAGGGAGATTCACCCCTCCACTTT. This translates into CASSLLGQGDSPLHF.